This T cell receptor beta chain was recorded in a study of CD8 T cells in ankylosing spondylitis. TCRdb re-called the 5' RACE reads with MiXCR, one entry per CDR3 protein. The data hold some 450,000 distinct CDR3 sequences, with more than 15% observed a single time. Findings and limits, study-wide: Ankylosing spondylitis blood appeared to carry a characteristic TCR beta motif of roughly 8 highly homologous variants. Some of these motif variants have turned up before, in reports on reactive arthritis synovial fluid and blood. Disease-linked clones bore a CD8+ phenotype and were relatively rare in peripheral blood. Significant enrichment of disease-linked clones was reported in matched ankylosing spondylitis synovial fluid.

This clonotype was counted a few times. Its antigen is unidentified. The CDR3 length is 19 residues. V lost 5 bases to trimming and J lost 0 bases; unmatched junction nucleotides: 12. CDR1 is LNHNV, CDR2 YYDKDF, per germline (reference sequence). V and J are TRBV15 and TRBJ1-4, with 10 nucleotides matching TRBD1. The TCR sequence derives from a male donor with ankylosing spondylitis. Sample: blood, either unsorted or a sorted T cell fraction (not recorded which). CDR3 sequence (DNA): TGTGCCACCAGCGGGCCTCGGGACAGGGGTTCCGCAACTAATGAAAAACTGTTTTTT. Protein: CATSGPRDRGSATNEKLFF.